This T cell receptor beta chain was captured by sequencing in a study of cytomegalovirus exposure and HLA in healthy donors. Vbeta (60) and Jbeta (13) primers were used in the PCR. Clones were sequenced by immunoSEQ multiplex PCR, and TCRdb holds only the in-frame ones, with some missing. The profile shows under 140,000 clones, around 88% of them singletons. This receptor was identified in a man aged 35 to 55 in good health and CMV-seronegative. The sequencing sample was made of PBMCs.

Written as DNA, the CDR3 is TGTGCCAGTAGTGTTGGGACAGACTACGAGCAGTACTTC. Amino acid sequence: CASSVGTDYEQYF. V and J are TRBV19 and TRBJ2-7; 7 bases are shared with TRBD1. Losses at the gene ends were 5 bases for V and 3 bases for J; bases not matched to a gene: 4. The germline V gene encodes CDR1 LNHDA and CDR2 SQIVND (reference sequence). This CDR3 comprises 13 residues.